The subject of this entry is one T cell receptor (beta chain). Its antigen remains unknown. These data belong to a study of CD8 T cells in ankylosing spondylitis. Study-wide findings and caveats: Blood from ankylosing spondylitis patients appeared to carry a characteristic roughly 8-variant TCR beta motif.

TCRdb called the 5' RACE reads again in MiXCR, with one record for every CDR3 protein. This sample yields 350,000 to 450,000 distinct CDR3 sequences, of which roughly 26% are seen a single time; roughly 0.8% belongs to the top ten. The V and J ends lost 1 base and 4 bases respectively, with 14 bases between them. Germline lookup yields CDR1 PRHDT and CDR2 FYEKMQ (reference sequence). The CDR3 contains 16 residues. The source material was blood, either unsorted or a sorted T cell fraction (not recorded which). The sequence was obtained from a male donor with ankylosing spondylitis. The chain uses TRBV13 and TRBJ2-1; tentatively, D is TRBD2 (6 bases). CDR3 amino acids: CASSLVAGTTYNEQFF. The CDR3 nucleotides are TGTGCCAGCAGCTTAGTCGCGGGAACGACATACAATGAGCAGTTCTTC.